This record concerns one TCR beta chain sequence. Per-base quality was not reported, and no clone a single base away is much larger than it. In the paper's terms, the treatment or condition label means: live attenuated yellow fever vaccine strain. A standard Ficoll-Paque protocol was used to isolate PBMCs from peripheral blood. Epitope-specific CD8 T cells were sorted using a dextramer loaded with the yellow fever NS4B epitope peptide, with anti-CD3 and anti-CD8 staining. RNA was extracted with TriZol from bulk PBMCs, CD4 and CD8 fractions, and dextramer-positive and dextramer-negative fractions. TCR cDNA was made using 5'RACE template switching, a step that added a universal primer site and unique molecular identifiers. Priming of cDNA synthesis was performed from both the TCR alpha and TCR beta constant segments. Library amplification involved two PCR steps, and the second step added sample barcodes and sequencing adapters. Sequencing of the libraries was done on either Illumina HiSeq 2500 (2x100 bp) or NovaSeq (2x150 bp). As for how the authors treated the data: MIGEC was used to demultiplex reads and collapse the reads into UMI consensus sequences, and MiXCR was used for V(D)J alignment. Clonotypes responding to the vaccine were identified with edgeR on replicate PBMC samples, with the criteria of FDR below 0.01 and a log2 fold change above 5 up to day 15. Bulk clonotypes were assigned CD4 or CD8 identity according to which sequenced CD4 or CD8 repertoire held them at higher abundance. Clonotypes enriched at least 10-fold in dextramer-positive versus dextramer-negative fractions were classed as NS4B-specific, and CD4-biased clonotypes were left out. The raw public data were reprocessed by TCRdb itself: fastp quality trimming at Q25, MiXCR clonotype calling, in-frame beta chains only. Every CDR3 protein is listed once, alongside the most common genes and DNA of its rows. The V and J calls and clone size are TCRdb's, not the authors'. Across this sample there are approximately 96,000 distinct CDR3 sequences, with 7.5% to 10% seen only once. The ten largest clones take up roughly 15% of the sample.

This specimen comes from a study of T cells after yellow fever vaccination (dated by TCRdb to between 2018 and 2020). Study-level background: The SMART-Seq v4 Ultra Low Input RNA kit was used to prepare libraries from fractions with low cell numbers. To follow T-cell clones before and after primary and booster YFV17D yellow fever vaccination, bulk TCR alpha and beta repertoires were sequenced over time. The cohort comprised two healthy male donors, one aged 18 to 29 and one aged 30 to 40 years. Blood samples were taken at several timepoints before and after primary and secondary immunization, and bulk PBMC replicates and cell subsets were isolated.

Points the paper makes about the study in general: FACS-sorted repertoires could contain abundant contaminating clonotypes from the bulk population, so computational filtering was required. The secondary T-cell response was weaker than the primary response but faster, peaking on day 5 instead of day 15. After the booster, most clones that had expanded after primary vaccination were detected again (about 97% of CD4 and around 88% of CD8), suggesting broad maintenance of memory. Because the study included only a couple of donors, the extent to which the findings can be generalized is limited. A small fraction of clonotypes showed up in both the CD4 and CD8 compartments, probably as a result of convergent recombination.

The TCR was taken from a man in his late teens or twenties who received the YFV17D yellow fever vaccine. This sample comprised CD8+ T cells not binding an NS4B(214-222) dextramer, sorted from PBMCs, obtained around 15 days after the first yellow fever vaccination. In the paper's terms, the cell subset or site label means: NS4B epitope dextramer-negative CD8 T cells.

Here is the DNA: TGTGCCAGCAGTGACCCCGGGACACCTTATGGCTACACCTTC. Translated, it gives CASSDPGTPYGYTF. The rearranged segments are TRBV6-2 or TRBV6-3 and TRBJ1-2; the D region possibly corresponds to TRBD1 (6 bases align). CDR1 and CDR2 are drawn from the germline V gene: MNHEY, SVGEGT. The CDR3 goes from the cysteine to the phenylalanine over 14 residues. The kept DNA is CDR3 alone, 42 bases in frame from the first base. V is pared back by 5 bases and J by 5 bases, with 15 bases lying between the germline termini.